The 7 T cell receptor beta chains below were found in one sample sequenced in a study of T cell repertoires in cytomegalovirus infection. TCRdb redid the calling of the reads with MiXCR, one entry per CDR3 protein. The repertoire holds some 940,000 distinct CDR3 sequences, around 32% seen once, with 11% to 15% in the top ten. These receptors have no identified antigens. Specimen: cultured CD8+ T cells from PBMCs, collected from culture after CMV antigen stimulation. These receptors came from a human donor in good health (CMV status not recorded). Some clones in this sample may be carry-over from other donors' samples.

This clonotype has only one observation. The chain couples TRBV13 to TRBJ2-3; 13 bases fit TRBD2. Unmatched junction bases numbered 15, after V lost 5 bases and J lost 4 bases. CDR1 PRHDT and CDR2 FYEKMQ come from the germline V gene (reference sequence). The CDR3 has 19 amino acids. CDR3 residues: CASSGRTSGGPLPADTQYF. CDR3 coding DNA: TGTGCCAGCAGCGGCCGGACTAGCGGGGGCCCTCTCCCCGCAGATACGCAGTATTTT.

This clonotype occurred once. This chain connects TRBV5-1 to TRBJ2-1; TRBD1 agrees at 9 bases. Germline V gives CDR1 SGHRS, CDR2 YFSETQ. This CDR3 spans 16 amino acids. V shed 4 bases, J shed 4 bases, and the junction held 9 bases outside the gene matches. The DNA for the CDR3 is TGCGCCAGCAGCAAGTCCGGGACAGGGCTTTACAATGAGCAGTTCTTC. It specifies CASSKSGTGLYNEQFF.

This clonotype was recorded at least ten times. The V gene is TRBV6-5, the J gene TRBJ1-5; 7 bases match TRBD1. V shed 6 bases and J 5 bases; nucleotides not matched to a gene: 4. Germline CDR1 reads MNHEY; CDR2 reads SVGAGI. This CDR3 region has 13 residues. The CDR3 region has the DNA TGTGCCAGCAGCTATGACAGGGATCAGCCCCAGCATTTT. Translating gives CASSYDRDQPQHF.

Only a few counts were recorded for this clonotype. This chain uses TRBV10-2 with TRBJ1-5; 9 bases are a match to TRBD1. Germline trimming cut 4 bases from V and 5 bases from J; bases unmatched to any gene: 3. The CDR3 spans 14 residues. Germline CDR1 reads WSHSY; CDR2 reads SAAADI. The CDR3 coding sequence is TGCGCCAGCAGTGGGACAGGGGTGGATCAGCCCCAGCATTTT. Translating gives CASSGTGVDQPQHF.

The rearrangement joins TRBV6-6 to TRBJ2-1; 7 nucleotides line up with TRBD1. This CDR3 is built from 16 residues. Germline trimming cut 5 bases from V and 4 bases from J; bases unmatched to any gene: 11. Germline loops: CDR1 MNHNY, CDR2 SVGAGI (reference sequence). CDR3 in amino acids: CASSPRDSEDYNEQFF. CDR3 sequence (DNA): TGTGCCAGCAGTCCCCGGGACAGCGAAGATTACAATGAGCAGTTCTTC.

V and J are TRBV25-1 and TRBJ1-2; D unresolved. With 5 bases removed from V and 6 bases from J, the gap between germline ends came to 13 bases. Germline V gives CDR1 MGHDK, CDR2 SYGVNS. The CDR3 runs to 13 residues. CDR3 protein: CASSSRGRDGYTF. Written as DNA, the CDR3 is TGTGCCAGCAGTTCGAGAGGACGAGATGGCTACACCTTC.

This clonotype was counted ten times or more. The rearrangement links TRBV28 to TRBJ2-7; 8 bases fit TRBD1. Germline CDR1 MDHEN, CDR2 SYDVKM. J gave up 6 bases and V 7 bases, and 11 bases lay outside the gene matches. This CDR3 region has 14 residues. The CDR3, as DNA: TGTGCCAGCACCTCGCAGGGGGCGTTGATCGAGCAGTACGTC. It encodes CASTSQGALIEQYV.